This TCR beta chain emerged from a study of blood T cell repertoires in COVID-19. On the study more broadly: Collection of acute and convalescent COVID-19 samples took place in the United States, Italy and Spain. PBMCs, B-cell-depleted T cells, or T cells were the source of the cDNA or gDNA that made up the material.

This clone was seen only once. Assay used: immunoSEQ multiplex PCR; TCRdb lists only in-frame clones, some missing. The table records about 98,000 clones, more than 70% of them present only once. This receptor was obtained from a man between 65 and 85 years old with acute or convalescent COVID-19. The sample was peripheral blood.

CDR3 sequence: CASSGRRDRGRYEQYF. As DNA, the CDR3 is TGTGCCAGCAGCGGAAGACGGGACAGGGGGCGCTACGAGCAGTACTTC. This chain connects TRBV13 to TRBJ2-7, with 12 nucleotides matching TRBD1. CDR3 size: 16 residues. With V trimmed by 5 bases and J by 3 bases, 8 bases remained unmatched. Germline values: CDR1 PRHDT, CDR2 FYEKMQ (reference sequence). The variable domain in full, completed from reference TRBV13 and TRBJ2-7, reads AAGVIQSPRHLIKEKRETATLKCYPIPRHDTVYWYQQGPGQDPQFLISFYEKMQSDKGSIPDRFSAQQFSDYHSELNMSSLELGDSALYFCASSGRRDRGRYEQYFGPGTRLTVT.